This T cell receptor beta chain was documented in a study of CXCR3-negative and CXCR3-positive naive CD8 T cells (dated by TCRdb to between 2018 and 2021). In the study overall: In total, 130 million to 150 million TRB reads were obtained, corresponding to roughly 1.5 +/- 0.3 million reads per library. For the TRBV-TRBJ cluster analysis, the naive subsets came from 5 or 6 donors, while the memory cells came from 3 donors. Data from around ten donors, pooled across two independent experiments, went into the diversity and physicochemical repertoire analyses.

Findings and caveats that apply to the study as a whole: Freshly isolated PBMCs were used for most assays because CXCR3 expression partially decreased after cryopreservation. Because surface CD5, which is linked to self-reactivity in mice, was comparable between the naive subsets, TCR interaction strength was also inferred from TRB CDR3 physicochemical properties. Comparably high repertoire diversity was found in both naive subsets, whereas much lower repertoire diversity was found in memory CD8+ T cells. TRB CDR3s from CXCR3-positive naive cells showed higher hydrophobicity (lower Kidera factor 4), lower energy, and higher strength and volume indices than CXCR3-negative naive cells. TRBV-TRBJ usage was similar between naive CXCR3-negative and CXCR3-positive cells from the same donor, while memory cells showed distinct patterns.

CDR1 and CDR2, per the germline V gene, are SNHLY and FYNNEI. From the cysteine through the phenylalanine, the CDR3 covers 14 amino acids. Only the protein sequence is given. Reads for this sample came from a NextSeq 550. The Human TCR Profiling Kit (MiLaboratory) was used to make UMI-labeled 5' RACE TRB cDNA libraries. cDNA synthesis used the entire amount of extracted RNA, and PCR amplification then used the entire amount of cDNA produced. Libraries were prepared in parallel with an identical number of PCR cycles. As for the authors' bioinformatics: About 53,000 +/- 9,400 unique UMI-labeled TRB cDNA molecules per library were extracted with MIGEC and MiXCR, with at least two reads per UMI required. On average, each library contained approximately 40,000 +/- 10,000 functional in-frame TRB CDR3 nucleotide clonotypes without stop codons. Diversity metrics, including normalized Shannon-Wiener and Chao1, were computed in VDJtools after downsampling to 5000 UMI-labeled TRB molecules per sample. Clonotype-size-weighted physicochemical properties of the central five CDR3 residues (interaction energy, strength, volume and Kidera factor 4) were computed in VDJtools. TCRdb reanalyzed the reads, keeping one entry per CDR3 protein sequence and omitting DNA. In this record, the V and J calls reflect TCRdb's handling and not the investigators' own analysis. The table for this sample records about 80,000 distinct CDR3 sequences. Roughly 1.5% of the sample is taken by the ten largest.

As to this clonotype: Its antigen is unknown.

Each CD8+ T cell subset was flow-sorted in triplicate, and approximately 280,000 cells per subset were placed directly into RLT lysis buffer. To keep memory contaminants out, a stringent definition of naive CD8+ T cells was applied: CD45RO-CCR7+CD27+CD95-. Peripheral blood mononuclear cells were isolated from buffy coats by standard density gradient centrifugation. A FACSAria III was used to flow-sort naive CXCR3-negative and CXCR3-positive CD8+ T cells. Total RNA was extracted from sorted cells using an RNeasy Mini Kit. The TCR was taken from a human donor in good health. Some clones in this sample may be carry-over from other donors' samples. Source material: naive CXCR3- CD8+ T cells from blood. The cell subset or site label for this specimen denotes: CD45RO-CCR7+CD27+CD95- naive CD8+ T cells lacking CXCR3 (TNR3-). The chain couples TRBV2 to TRBJ2-7; without DNA, the TCRdb call of TRBD1 cannot be checked. The CDR3: CASIGKTGRYEQYF.